The entry below describes one TCR beta chain. This clonotype was counted many times. Which antigen it targets is not known. No much larger clone is present one base from it, and per-base qualities are unavailable. The sample comes from a study of regulatory T cells in long-lasting Graves disease (dated by TCRdb to about 2021). About the investigation overall: To count as having persistent Graves' disease, a patient had to have received antithyroid drug treatment for over 5 years with TSH receptor autoantibodies remaining persistently positive. Persistent Graves' disease patients were compared with newly diagnosed Graves' disease patients by peripheral blood TCR sequencing and RNA sequencing. The study took place in China and was registered as a clinical trial. TCR sequencing covered 13 persistent and 20 newly diagnosed Graves' disease patients, approximately 33 samples in total. Persistent Graves' disease patients in the clinical cohort had taken antithyroid drugs for about 10.3 years on average. Beyond this particular receptor, the publication reports: Persistent disease showed preferential use of TRBV28, TRBJ1-2 and TRBJ2-5, whereas newly diagnosed disease favored TRBV20-1 and TRBJ2-1. Persistent patients shared more public clonotypes among themselves (fewer than 3,000) than newly diagnosed patients did (about 970). Peripheral blood alone was examined, since thyroid tissue, which constituted the primary lesion, could not be accessed. Sequencing and analysis were limited to the TCR beta chain. The authors noted that the small sample size was a limitation that may lower accuracy. Lower TCR Shannon entropy and fewer highly expanded clones were observed in persistent Graves' disease patients than in newly diagnosed patients, which suggested clonal expansion.

Explained via the paper, the time point label denotes: persistent/refractory GD, antithyroid drugs over 5 years with positive TRAb. For both TCR sequencing and RNA sequencing, RNA was extracted from PBMCs in TRIzol. The diagnosis of Graves' disease followed American Thyroid Association guidelines. Recruitment of patients was carried out at an endocrinology department in Xi'an, China. From each patient, about 8.9 milliliters of peripheral blood was collected into an EDTA anticoagulant tube. Ficoll Paque Plus density gradient separation was used to isolate PBMCs, and no further T cell sorting was performed. An Agilent 2100 Bioanalyzer and agarose gel were used to assess RNA quality, and a NanoDrop 2000 was used to measure RNA concentration. Library construction relied on multiplex PCR. The sequencer was an Illumina HiSeq 4000. To build TCR beta libraries, CDR3 regions were amplified by Arm-PCR using iRepertoire HTBI primers. Gel purification was performed on PCR products prior to sequencing. In the authors' own workflow: Across samples, roughly 60 TRBV and 13 to 15 TRBJ segments were identified and used for gene usage analysis of CDR3 amino acid clonotypes. Filtered high-quality paired reads were merged into contigs using COPE and FqMerger. BLAST was used to align contigs to the IMGT TRBV, TRBD and TRBJ reference genes, and CDR3 was defined following IMGT. Any clonotype with a frequency above 0.1% was counted as a highly expanded clone. Repertoire diversity was measured by Shannon entropy, and V-J evenness by the Gini coefficient. Public clonotypes were defined as clonotypes shared by more than one individual. TCRdb reprocessed the public reads (quality trimming at Q25 with fastp, clone calling with MiXCR) and kept in-frame beta chains. Each entry is one CDR3 protein sequence, shown with its most common DNA and genes. V and J calls and clone size were set by TCRdb, not the authors. Across this sample there are under 350,000 distinct CDR3 sequences, with more than 20% seen only once. Of the sample, more than 55% is held by the ten largest clones.

V is shortened by 0 bases, J by 0 bases, and the region joining them spans 9 bases. The germline V gene supplies CDR1 SGHVS and CDR2 FQNEAQ. Spanning cysteine to phenylalanine, the CDR3 consists of 16 amino acids. The only DNA kept is the CDR3, 48 bases in frame from the first base. This TCR was recovered from a female donor with Graves disease. The sequence links TRBV7-8 to TRBJ1-5; TRBD1 is perhaps the D gene, given 5 matching bases. Material: peripheral blood mononuclear cells (PBMCs), obtained when the disease was refractory, from a patient treated with antithyroid drugs. The CDR3 protein is CASSLAGRDSNQPQHF. The DNA sequence is TGTGCCAGCAGCTTAGCGGGCAGGGATAGCAATCAGCCCCAGCATTTT. With all but the CDR3 taken from the reference TRBV7-8 and TRBJ1-5 genes, the full variable domain is: GAGVSQSPRYKVAKRGQDVALRCDPISGHVSLFWYQQALGQGPEFLTYFQNEAQLDKSGLPSDRFFAERPEGSVSTLKIQRTQQEDSAVYLCASSLAGRDSNQPQHFGDGTRLSIL.